These 16 T cell receptor beta chains originate from one sample sequenced in a study of T cells in localized non-small cell lung cancer (dated by TCRdb to the early 2020s). Library prep was done by the immunoSEQ multiplex PCR assay. Sourced from immuneACCESS, this table was stored by TCRdb with only in-frame sequences that have V and J called. A share of the clones is absent; for the studies checked, an unresolved V gene accounts for under half, and the remainder has no known explanation. This sample comprises 14,000 or so clones, roughly nine tenths of them detected only once. The leading ten clones occupy approximately 2.7% of the sample. Sequenced material: peripheral blood mononuclear cells, taken before any cancer treatment. The receptors shown here come from a man aged 35-75 years with stage III lung adenocarcinoma.

The rearrangement uses TRBV6-6 and TRBJ2-7; D may be TRBD1 (5 bases). The V and J ends lost 5 bases and 2 bases respectively, with 13 bases between them. The V gene's germline CDR1 is MNHNY and CDR2 SVGAGI (reference sequence). The CDR3 contains 14 residues. CDR3 DNA: TGTGCCAGCAGTCGGACACCTCGAACCTACGAGCAGTACTTC. This gives the protein CASSRTPRTYEQYF.

V usage is TRBV15 and J usage is TRBJ2-5; D is uncertain. Germline V gene data show CDR1 as LNHNV and CDR2 as YYDKDF (reference sequence). The length of the CDR3 is 15 residues. V dropped 0 bases and J dropped 2 bases, with 10 bases sitting between them. The CDR3 bases are TGTGCCACCAGCAGAGATGTTGGTAGTCAAGAGACCCAGTACTTC. Translating it yields CATSRDVGSQETQYF.

V gene TRBV5-4 combines with J gene TRBJ2-2, with TRBD2 matching 10 bases. The CDR3 is 16 amino acids. Per germline, CDR1 SGHNT and CDR2 YYREEE (reference sequence). V lost 5 bases, J lost 4 bases, and 8 bases stayed unmatched. The CDR3 loop reads CASSPSGRALTGELFF. In DNA, the CDR3 is TGTGCCAGCAGTCCGAGCGGGAGGGCCCTCACCGGGGAGCTGTTTTTT.

The chain couples TRBV29-1 to TRBJ2-2, with TRBD1 matching 7 bases. Trimming took 5 bases from V and 1 from J; bases not matched to a gene: 4. Germline CDR1 and CDR2: SQVTM and ANQGSEA. The CDR3 consists of 14 residues. This CDR3 reads CSVQGTENTGELFF. In DNA form, the CDR3 reads TGCAGCGTTCAAGGGACAGAGAACACCGGGGAGCTGTTTTTT.

This chain joins TRBV10-3 and TRBJ2-3, with 8 bases aligning to TRBD2. The germline gives CDR1 ENHRY, CDR2 SYGVKD. This CDR3 spans 14 amino acids. J gave up 2 bases and V 2 bases, and 0 bases lay outside the gene matches. The CDR3 sequence: CAISEGLATDTQYF. The CDR3 bases are TGTGCCATCAGTGAGGGACTAGCCACAGATACGCAGTATTTT.

This clone occurred a few times. The chain joins TRBV4-1 to TRBJ2-7; TRBD1 is a possible D gene (5 bases). V was clipped by 4 bases and J by 5 bases, with 15 bases between them. Germline CDR1 and CDR2: MGHRA and YSYEKL. CDR3 length: 14 amino acids. DNA for the CDR3: TGCGCCAGCAGCCCCCACAGGAACGTGGACGAGCAGTACTTC. This translates into CASSPHRNVDEQYF.

The chain links TRBV6-5 to TRBJ1-1; no clear D. The V end lost 7 bases, the J end lost 0 bases, and 12 bases lay between the germline ends. Germline CDR1 reads MNHEY; CDR2 reads SVGAGI. This CDR3 is built from 14 residues. CDR3 loop: CASISAGLNTEAFF. The CDR3 DNA reads TGTGCCAGCATCTCGGCCGGTTTGAACACTGAAGCTTTCTTT.

V gene TRBV5-4 combines with J gene TRBJ2-7, with 14 bases aligning to TRBD2. Germline V gene sequence: CDR1 SGHNT, CDR2 YYREEE (reference sequence). The CDR3 runs to 15 residues. J was trimmed by 6 bases and V by 4 bases; bases with no gene match: 6. The CDR3 is CASSGGLAGESEQYF. The CDR3 nucleotides are TGTGCCAGCAGCGGGGGACTAGCGGGAGAGAGCGAGCAGTACTTC.

The chain employs TRBV5-4 and TRBJ1-5, with unresolved D. V lost 8 bases and J lost 0, with 12 bases in between. Germline assignment: CDR1 SGHNT and CDR2 YYREEE (reference sequence). The CDR3 covers 14 residues. The CDR3 sequence is CAREWTPSNQPQHF. CDR3 nucleotide sequence: TGTGCCAGAGAATGGACGCCTAGCAATCAGCCCCAGCATTTT.

V is TRBV18 and J is TRBJ2-1; the match to TRBD2 covers 7 bases. Germline CDR1 reads KGHSH; CDR2 reads LQKENI. The V and J ends lost 2 bases and 8 bases, in that order; junction bases with no gene match: 6. This CDR3 is built from 14 residues. CDR3 loop: CASSPTIREDEQFF. CDR3 nucleotide sequence: TGTGCCAGCTCACCAACGATCCGGGAGGATGAGCAGTTCTTC.

The gene calls are TRBV9 and TRBJ2-5; 9 nucleotides match TRBD2. V shed 2 bases, J shed 5 bases, and the junction held 7 bases outside the gene matches. CDR3 length: 15 residues. Germline assignment: CDR1 SGDLS and CDR2 YYNGEE. The CDR3 loop reads CASSVVAGDAETQYF. CDR3 in DNA: TGTGCCAGCAGCGTCGTAGCGGGAGACGCTGAGACCCAGTACTTC.

V usage is TRBV27 and J usage is TRBJ1-5, with no clear D. Germline CDR1 is MNHEY and CDR2 is SMNVEV (reference sequence). Trimming removed 0 bases from V and 7 bases from J, with 10 bases in between. The CDR3 loop spans 14 amino acids. The CDR3 DNA sequence: TGTGCCAGCAGTTTATCCGGGATCAGACAGCCCCAGCATTTT. It translates to CASSLSGIRQPQHF.

The chain links TRBV27 to TRBJ2-1, with 8 positions matching TRBD2. V shed 7 bases, J shed 7 bases, and the junction held 9 bases outside the gene matches. The CDR3 runs to 14 residues. The germline V gene encodes CDR1 MNHEY and CDR2 SMNVEV (reference sequence). DNA of the CDR3: TGTGCCAGCAAGAGCGGGAGAGTAGGAAATGAGCAGTTCTTC. It is translated as CASKSGRVGNEQFF.

This clone showed up just once. The chain employs TRBV28 and TRBJ1-1; maybe TRBD1 (6 bases). The CDR3 runs to 13 residues. The germline V gene has CDR1 MDHEN and CDR2 SYDVKM. Between the trimmed V and J ends, which lost 6 bases and 4 bases, there was a span of 12 bases. CDR3 bases: TGTGCCAGCAGCCCGGGGACATTCACTGAAGCTTTCTTT. Protein product: CASSPGTFTEAFF.

The chain joins TRBV7-6 to TRBJ2-1, with TRBD2 as a possible D gene (6 bases). Looked up from germline, CDR1 is SGHVS and CDR2 is FNYEAQ. Trimming took off 3 bases at V and 0 bases at J, with 12 bases between the two ends. The CDR3 spans 16 residues. The CDR3 coding sequence is TGTGCCAGCAGCTTTATAGCGGTGAGCTCCTACAATGAGCAGTTCTTC. It specifies CASSFIAVSSYNEQFF. Combining the CDR3 with reference TRBV7-6 and TRBJ2-1 gives the whole variable domain GAGVSQSPRYKVTKRGQDVALRCDPISGHVSLYWYRQALGQGPEFLTYFNYEAQQDKSGLPNDRFSAERPEGSISTLTIQRTEQRDSAMYRCASSFIAVSSYNEQFFGPGTRLTVL.

The V gene is TRBV6-5, the J gene TRBJ2-3; D might be TRBD1 or TRBD2, each matching 6 bases. The length of the CDR3 is 16 residues. Trimming cost V 0 bases and J 3 bases, with 13 bases left between them. Per germline, CDR1 MNHEY and CDR2 SVGAGI. In nucleotides, the CDR3 is TGTGCCAGCAGTTACTCCGGGGGCCTGGGGACAGATACGCAGTATTTT. Translation gives CASSYSGGLGTDTQYF.